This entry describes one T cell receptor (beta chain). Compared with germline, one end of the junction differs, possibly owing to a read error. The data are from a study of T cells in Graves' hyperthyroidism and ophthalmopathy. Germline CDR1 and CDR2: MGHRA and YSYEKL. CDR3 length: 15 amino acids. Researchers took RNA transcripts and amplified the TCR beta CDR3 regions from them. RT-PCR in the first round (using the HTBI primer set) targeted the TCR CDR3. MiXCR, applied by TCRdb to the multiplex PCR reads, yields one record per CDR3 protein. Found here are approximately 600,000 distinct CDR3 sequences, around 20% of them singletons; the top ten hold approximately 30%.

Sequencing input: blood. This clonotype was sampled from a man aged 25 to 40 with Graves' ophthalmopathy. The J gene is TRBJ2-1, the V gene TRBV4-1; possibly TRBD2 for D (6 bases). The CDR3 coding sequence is TGCGCCAGCAGTCAAGACCCAGGGAGGTTGAATGAGCAGTTCTTC. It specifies CASSQDPGRLNEQFF.